Presented here are 29 T cell receptor beta chains from one specimen sequenced in a study of blood T cells in healthy people across ages. A J-beta primer mix and a sample-barcoded 5' primer were used in a second PCR of roughly 6 to 12 cycles. From the 5' RACE reads, TCRdb called clonotypes with MiXCR, one entry per CDR3 protein. The sample records about 1.4 million distinct CDR3 sequences, approximately 60% being singletons. The material sequenced was blood. The receptors stem from a man aged 18 to 30 in good health.

V and J are TRBV20-1 and TRBJ2-3, with 8 bases matching TRBD2. Germline loops: CDR1 DFQATT, CDR2 SNEGSKA (reference sequence). V was clipped by 4 bases and J by 3 bases; unmatched bases: 6. The CDR3 is 14 amino acids. CDR3 in amino acids: CSAINSGVTDTQYF. In DNA, the CDR3 is TGCAGTGCTATTAATAGCGGGGTGACAGATACGCAGTATTTT.

The chain joins TRBV6-2 or TRBV6-3 to TRBJ1-1; possible D gene TRBD1, 5 bases. V was cut by 4 bases and J by 0 bases, with 15 bases left in between. This CDR3 has 16 residues. Germline CDR1 is MNHEY and CDR2 is SVGEGT. The CDR3 is CASSSTGRWVNTEAFF. The CDR3 region has the DNA TGTGCCAGCAGTTCGACGGGACGGTGGGTGAACACTGAAGCTTTCTTT.

This clonotype was detected only a few times. The V gene is TRBV20-1, the J gene TRBJ2-1; no clear D. This CDR3 region has 12 residues. The germline V gene encodes CDR1 DFQATT and CDR2 SNEGSKA (reference sequence). Between the trimmed V and J ends, which lost 0 bases and 10 bases, there was a span of 10 bases. The CDR3 protein is CSARDKAGEQFF. The CDR3 DNA is TGCAGTGCTAGAGATAAGGCAGGCGAGCAGTTCTTC.

CDR3 protein: CSATIGTGGSEQYF. DNA of the CDR3: TGCAGTGCTACCATCGGGACAGGGGGCTCCGAGCAGTACTTC. The rearrangement joins TRBV20-1 to TRBJ2-7, with 12 bases matching TRBD1. J was trimmed by 6 bases and V by 4 bases; bases with no gene match: 7. The CDR3 covers 14 residues. The germline V gene has CDR1 DFQATT and CDR2 SNEGSKA (reference sequence).

J is TRBJ2-3 and V is TRBV7-9; a possible D gene is TRBD2 (5 bases). The CDR3 sequence is 18 residues long. V lost 1 base and J 2 bases, leaving 19 bases between the germline ends. Germline CDR1 reads SEHNR; CDR2 reads FQNEAQ (reference sequence). CDR3 bases: TGTGCCAGCAGCTTAGTGCTGGCTAGCACCTTACACACAGATACGCAGTATTTT. Protein product: CASSLVLASTLHTDTQYF. Together with reference TRBV7-9 and TRBJ2-3, the CDR3 gives the full variable domain: DTGVSQNPRHKITKRGQNVTFRCDPISEHNRLYWYRQTLGQGPEFLTYFQNEAQLEKSRLLSDRFSAERPKGSFSTLEIQRTEQGDSAMYLCASSLVLASTLHTDTQYFGPGTRLTVL.

V usage is TRBV27 and J usage is TRBJ2-5; unclear D gene. This CDR3 region has 13 residues. Trimming took off 7 bases at V and 5 bases at J, with 14 bases between the two ends. Germline CDR1 and CDR2: MNHEY and SMNVEV (reference sequence). The DNA for the CDR3 is TGTGCCAGCAAAGGTCACGTTCAGGAGACCCAGTACTTC. Amino acid sequence: CASKGHVQETQYF.

J is TRBJ2-1 and V is TRBV29-1; D remains unclear. With 4 bases removed from V and 6 bases from J, the gap between germline ends came to 13 bases. The CDR3 totals 13 residues. CDR1 and CDR2 (germline): SQVTM, ANQGSEA. The CDR3 sequence: CSVAVSARNEQFF. CDR3 DNA sequence: TGCAGCGTTGCGGTGTCAGCTCGCAATGAGCAGTTCTTC.

This clonotype was seen only once. This sequence joins TRBV6-6 and TRBJ1-3; D unresolved. This CDR3 has 13 residues. Germline V CDR1 and CDR2: MNHNY, SVGAGI (reference sequence). V shed 5 bases and J shed 5 bases, with 10 bases lying between them. CDR3 sequence (DNA): TGTGCCAGCAGTACGGAGGGCCGAAACACCATATATTTT. It yields the protein CASSTEGRNTIYF.

This clonotype showed up just a few times. V usage is TRBV7-2 and J usage is TRBJ2-5; the D gene is possibly TRBD2 (5 bases). Germline CDR1 SGHTA, CDR2 FQGNSA. V shed 4 bases and J shed 6 bases, with 21 bases lying between them. The CDR3 has 16 amino acids. The CDR3 region is CASSSVLGVTRQTQYF. CDR3 DNA: TGTGCCAGCAGCTCGGTCCTCGGGGTTACTAGGCAGACCCAGTACTTC.

J is TRBJ2-2 and V is TRBV11-2, with D possibly TRBD1 on 5 matching bases. This CDR3 contains 17 residues. In germline, CDR1 is SGHAT, CDR2 FQNNGV. V lost 4 bases to trimming and J lost 0 bases, with 15 bases between them. CDR3 nucleotide sequence: TGTGCCAGCAGCTCCCCCTGGGGCAGAGCGAACACCGGGGAGCTGTTTTTT. This sequence encodes CASSSPWGRANTGELFF.

The chain joins TRBV12-3 or TRBV12-4 to TRBJ2-7; tentative D call: TRBD2 (5 bases). This CDR3 has 12 amino acids. V lost 4 bases, J lost 9 bases, and 13 bases lay in between. CDR3 loop: CASSSQSGGQYF. In DNA, the CDR3 is TGTGCCAGCAGTTCCCAGTCAGGAGGGCAGTACTTC.

V usage is TRBV4-1 and J usage is TRBJ1-1; D is perhaps TRBD1 (5 bases). The CDR3 consists of 17 residues. Germline-derived CDR1 and CDR2 are MGHRA and YSYEKL. The V end was cut by 4 bases, the J end by 1 base, with 19 bases between. The CDR3, as DNA: TGCGCCAGCAGCCTTCTTCTCCCGGGACTTACGAACACTGAAGCTTTCTTT. It codes for CASSLLLPGLTNTEAFF.

The chain employs TRBV20-1 and TRBJ2-5; TRBD1 agrees at 8 bases. The ends lost 3 bases at V and 2 bases at J; junction bases unmatched: 5. CDR1 is DFQATT and CDR2 is SNEGSKA in the germline V gene (reference sequence). This CDR3 comprises 14 residues. The CDR3 protein is CSASGTGNQETQYF. In DNA, the CDR3 is TGCAGTGCTAGTGGGACAGGCAATCAAGAGACCCAGTACTTC.

The rearrangement links TRBV5-1 to TRBJ1-2; no clear D gene. The CDR3 totals 16 residues. Trimming stripped 0 bases from V and 0 bases from J, with 12 bases between. From germline, CDR1 is SGHRS and CDR2 YFSETQ. CDR3 region: CASSLGAATTNYGYTF. The DNA of the CDR3 is TGCGCCAGCAGCTTGGGCGCAGCCACCACTAACTATGGCTACACCTTC.

In this sample, this clonotype turned up a few times. Here the CDR3 reads CASSFGDSNYEQYF. Written as DNA, the CDR3 is TGTGCCAGCAGTTTTGGGGACAGCAACTACGAGCAGTACTTC. This chain joins TRBV27 and TRBJ2-5; TRBD1 agrees at 7 bases. The J call may be incorrect, as the DNA end agrees better with TRBJ2-7. CDR3 length equals 14 residues. Germline V gives CDR1 MNHEY, CDR2 SMNVEV (reference sequence).

This chain links TRBV6-5 with TRBJ2-1, with 11 bases that match TRBD1. The CDR3 spans 14 residues. CDR1 and CDR2 from the germline V gene are MNHEY and SVGAGI. The V segment lost 5 bases and the J segment 4 bases; nucleotides outside the gene matches: 1. This chain's CDR3 is CASSGTGGYNEQFF. The CDR3 DNA is TGTGCCAGCAGTGGGACAGGGGGATACAATGAGCAGTTCTTC.

This clonotype turned up a few times. The rearrangement joins TRBV27 to TRBJ2-7; possibly TRBD1 for D (6 bases). The CDR3 is 15 amino acids. Trimming pared 4 bases from V and 4 bases from J, leaving 17 bases between. CDR1 MNHEY and CDR2 SMNVEV come from the germline V gene (reference sequence). The CDR3 DNA is TGTGCCAGCAGTTCAAAGTTGGACAGTGAGTACGAGCAGTACTTC. Its translation: CASSSKLDSEYEQYF.

The V and J genes are TRBV27 and TRBJ1-3; 8 bases fit TRBD1. The junction had 1 base not matched to a gene; V was cut back by 8 bases and J by 1 base. Germline assignment: CDR1 MNHEY and CDR2 SMNVEV (reference sequence). The CDR3 sequence is 13 residues long. CDR3 residues: CASGQGSGNTIYF. The CDR3, as DNA: TGTGCCAGCGGACAGGGATCTGGAAACACCATATATTTT.

DNA of the CDR3: TGCAGTGCTAGTTCCCTAGCGGGATGGAATGAGCAGTTCTTC. Translated, it gives CSASSLAGWNEQFF. This chain links TRBV20-1 with TRBJ2-1, with 9 bases identical to TRBD2. Looked up from germline, CDR1 is DFQATT and CDR2 is SNEGSKA (reference sequence). The trim removed 3 bases at V and 7 bases at J, leaving 7 bases unmatched. The CDR3 contains 14 residues.

This clonotype has just a few counts. The rearrangement links TRBV7-9 to TRBJ2-1; unclear D gene. Trimming removed 5 bases from V and 6 bases from J, with 8 bases in between. The germline V gene has CDR1 SEHNR and CDR2 FQNEAQ (reference sequence). The CDR3 sequence is 12 residues long. This CDR3 is CASSHSLNEQFF. For the CDR3, the DNA is TGTGCCAGCAGCCACTCCCTCAATGAGCAGTTCTTC. The complete variable domain, with remaining parts taken from reference TRBV7-9 and TRBJ2-1, reads DTGVSQNPRHKITKRGQNVTFRCDPISEHNRLYWYRQTLGQGPEFLTYFQNEAQLEKSRLLSDRFSAERPKGSFSTLEIQRTEQGDSAMYLCASSHSLNEQFFGPGTRLTVL.

The genes are TRBV20-1 and TRBJ2-7, with 7 bases lining up with TRBD2. Per the germline V gene, CDR1 is DFQATT and CDR2 is SNEGSKA (reference sequence). This CDR3 region has 14 residues. V lost 5 bases and J lost 2; bases outside the gene matches: 9. CDR3 sequence: CSARGRAGPYEQYF. CDR3 coding DNA: TGCAGTGCTCGCGGACGAGCGGGGCCCTACGAGCAGTACTTC.

This chain links TRBV5-1 with TRBJ2-5; 12 positions match TRBD2. This CDR3 comprises 15 residues. CDR1 and CDR2 from the germline V gene are SGHRS and YFSETQ. Germline trimming cut 3 bases from V and 5 bases from J; bases unmatched to any gene: 5. For the CDR3, the DNA is TGCGCCAGCAGCTACACTAGCGGGAGGTGGGAGACCCAGTACTTC. Translating gives CASSYTSGRWETQYF.

This clonotype was seen a few times. This chain links TRBV5-1 with TRBJ2-3, with D perhaps TRBD1 (6 bases). V was shortened by 4 bases and J by 1 base, with 19 bases between the two germline ends. The CDR3 extends over 17 amino acids. In germline, CDR1 is SGHRS, CDR2 YFSETQ. The CDR3 nucleotides are TGCGCCAGCAGCGCCGAGGTGACAGGTTTGGGCACAGATACGCAGTATTTT. Protein: CASSAEVTGLGTDTQYF.

Only a few counts were recorded for this clonotype. Written as DNA, the CDR3 is TGTGCCACTTGTGACCGGACAGGCCCTTCCCGGGCCAAAAACATTCAGTACTTC. It encodes CATCDRTGPSRAKNIQYF. The chain links TRBV24-1 to TRBJ2-4; 7 bases are shared with TRBD1. The CDR3 length is 18 residues. J was trimmed by 1 base and V by 10 bases; bases with no gene match: 18. From germline, CDR1 is KGHDR and CDR2 SFDVKD.

This clonotype was counted once. The chain couples TRBV6-5 to TRBJ2-5, with D possibly matching TRBD2 (6 bases). The CDR3 length is 14 residues. V was clipped by 1 base and J by 5 bases, with 11 bases between them. Germline CDR1 is MNHEY and CDR2 is SVGAGI. CDR3 amino acids: CASSYLASGETQYF. The CDR3 DNA is TGTGCCAGCAGTTACTTAGCGAGCGGGGAGACCCAGTACTTC.

The CDR3 here is CASSQERNGPEAFF. The DNA of the CDR3 is TGTGCCAGCAGCCAAGAAAGGAACGGACCTGAAGCTTTCTTT. J is TRBJ1-1 and V is TRBV4-2; D gene uncertain. The CDR3 has 14 residues. Trimming left V 0 bases short and J 6 bases short, with 11 bases between. CDR1 and CDR2 from the germline V gene are LGHNA and YNFKEQ.

In its sample, this clonotype was seen a few times. The rearrangement uses TRBV5-1 and TRBJ2-7; tentative D call: TRBD1 (6 bases). V was pared by 2 bases and J by 3 bases, with 12 bases between. The CDR3 consists of 14 residues. Per the germline V gene, CDR1 is SGHRS and CDR2 is YFSETQ. CDR3 in amino acids: CASSLDRRNYEQYF. The CDR3 bases are TGCGCCAGCAGCTTAGACAGGCGTAACTACGAGCAGTACTTC.

The V gene is TRBV5-6, the J gene TRBJ2-5; D possibly uses TRBD1 or TRBD2 (6 bases each). The closer fit of TRBJ2-7 to the DNA end suggests the J call may be wrong. The CDR3 extends over 14 amino acids. Germline loops: CDR1 SGHDT, CDR2 YYEEEE. The CDR3 nucleotides read TGTGCCAGCAGCTTCTGGCGGGACACCTACGAGCAGTACTTC. Its protein product is CASSFWRDTYEQYF.

In its sample, this clonotype was seen a few times. The chain links TRBV27 to TRBJ1-1, with 7 bases fitting TRBD1. Per germline, CDR1 MNHEY and CDR2 SMNVEV (reference sequence). After removal of 6 bases from V and 0 bases from J, the junction contained 1 base not matched to a gene. This CDR3 comprises 13 residues. CDR3 residues: CASRGQMNTEAFF. The DNA of the CDR3 is TGTGCCAGCAGGGGACAGATGAACACTGAAGCTTTCTTT.